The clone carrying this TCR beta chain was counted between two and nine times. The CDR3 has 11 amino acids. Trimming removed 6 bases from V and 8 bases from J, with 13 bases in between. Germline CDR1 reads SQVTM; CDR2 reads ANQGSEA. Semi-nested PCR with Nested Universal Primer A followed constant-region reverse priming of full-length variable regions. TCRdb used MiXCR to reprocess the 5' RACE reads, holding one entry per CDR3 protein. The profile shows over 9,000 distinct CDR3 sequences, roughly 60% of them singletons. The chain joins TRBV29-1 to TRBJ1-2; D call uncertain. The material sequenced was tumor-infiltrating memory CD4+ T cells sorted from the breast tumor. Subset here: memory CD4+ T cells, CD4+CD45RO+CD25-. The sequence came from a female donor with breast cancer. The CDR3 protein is CSVGMTRGYTF. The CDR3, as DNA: TGCAGCGTCGGGATGACGAGGGGCTACACCTTC.